These 16 T cell receptor beta chains were sequenced from one sample in a study of technical replicates of blood from a few donors. Produced via immunoSEQ multiplex PCR; TCRdb's table is partial and in-frame only. The table shows some 70,000 clones, with approximately 87% occurring only once. The sample was PBMCs. All receptors come from a human donor in good health. Some clones in this sample may be carry-over from other donors' samples.

The chain couples TRBV10-3 to TRBJ1-1; D unresolved. The germline V gene encodes CDR1 ENHRY and CDR2 SYGVKD. Trimming cost V 11 bases and J 0 bases, with 13 bases left between them. CDR3 length: 13 residues. CDR3 DNA sequence: TGTGCCGCGACTAGGGTGATGAACACTGAAGCTTTCTTT. Protein product: CAATRVMNTEAFF.

The rearrangement uses TRBV4-3 and TRBJ2-1, with TRBD2 identical over 9 bases. In germline, CDR1 is LGHNA, CDR2 YSLEER. The CDR3 is made up of 18 amino acids. After removal of 0 bases from V and 3 bases from J, the junction contained 9 bases not matched to a gene. CDR3 DNA: TGCGCCAGCAGCCAAGATTGGGGGGGAGCGGGGGGCTACAATGAGCAGTTCTTC. Translating gives CASSQDWGGAGGYNEQFF.

This sequence joins TRBV7-2 and TRBJ1-2, with D perhaps TRBD1 (6 bases). In germline, CDR1 is SGHTA, CDR2 FQGNSA. Trimming took 2 bases from V and 13 from J, leaving 14 bases between them. This CDR3 spans 12 amino acids. The CDR3 nucleotides are TGTGCCAGCAGCTTATTAGGAGGGGGGGGCACCTTC. Encoded protein: CASSLLGGGGTF.

This chain connects TRBV6-5 to TRBJ1-4; TRBD1 matches at 7 bases. This CDR3 is built from 15 residues. With 0 bases clipped from V and 8 bases from J, the junction kept 6 bases outside the gene matches. CDR1 and CDR2 (germline): MNHEY, SVGAGI. The CDR3 region is CASSYSGGQGEKLFF. DNA for the CDR3: TGTGCCAGCAGTTACTCAGGGGGCCAAGGGGAAAAACTGTTTTTT.

This chain joins TRBV29-1 and TRBJ2-1; 8 bases line up with TRBD2. V gave up 4 bases and J gave up 5 bases; unmatched junction bases: 1. The germline CDR1 and CDR2 sequences are SQVTM and ANQGSEA. The CDR3 sequence is 12 residues long. As DNA, the CDR3 is TGCAGCGTTGGGACTAGCAACAATGAGCAGTTCTTC. Its protein product is CSVGTSNNEQFF.

The rearrangement joins TRBV18 to TRBJ1-6, with TRBD1 identical over 9 bases. The CDR3 loop spans 15 amino acids. J was trimmed by 10 bases and V by 4 bases; bases with no gene match: 8. CDR1 and CDR2 (germline): KGHSH, LQKENI. CDR3: CASSRSRTGESPLHF. Written as DNA, the CDR3 is TGTGCCAGCTCACGGTCCAGGACAGGGGAGTCACCCCTCCACTTT.

The chain uses TRBV23-1 and TRBJ2-3, with 11 positions matching TRBD2. TRBV23-1 is an ORF, with its function uncertain. There are 22 residues in the CDR3. The J segment lost 4 bases and the V segment lost 0 bases, leaving 21 bases of the junction unmatched. The DNA for the CDR3 is TGCGCCAGCAGTCAATCGAGGAGAGGGGGCGGGCTAGCGGGGGGTGGTGCAGATACGCAGTATTTT. Translating it yields CASSQSRRGGGLAGGGADTQYF.

V usage is TRBV30 and J usage is TRBJ1-4, with 7 bases identical to TRBD1. CDR3 length: 11 residues. The J segment lost 8 bases and the V segment lost 7 bases, leaving 4 bases of the junction unmatched. Per the germline V gene, CDR1 is GTSNPN and CDR2 is SVGIG (reference sequence). CDR3 nucleotides: TGTGCCTTGGAAGGGGGCGAAAAACTGTTTTTT. Translating it yields CALEGGEKLFF.

The sample holds one count of this clone. V and J are TRBV4-3 and TRBJ1-3; D is perhaps TRBD1 (5 bases). Germline V gene lookup returns CDR1 LGHNA and CDR2 YSLEER. The CDR3 consists of 15 residues. The ends were cut back, 0 bases at V and 0 bases at J, with 6 bases in the middle. The CDR3 loop is CASSQDRGSGNTIYF. Here the CDR3 DNA reads TGCGCCAGCAGCCAAGATAGGGGCTCTGGAAACACCATATATTTT.

V gene TRBV4-3 combines with J gene TRBJ1-5, with D maybe TRBD1 (6 bases). There are 15 residues in the CDR3. V was trimmed by 0 bases and J by 6 bases, leaving 12 bases between them. CDR1 is LGHNA and CDR2 is YSLEER in the germline V gene. CDR3 sequence (DNA): TGCGCCAGCAGCCAAGATTACCAGGGGTTTCAGCCCCAGCATTTT. It is translated as CASSQDYQGFQPQHF.

The V call is TRBV25-1, the J call TRBJ1-1; 8 bases agree with TRBD1. The V and J ends lost 6 bases and 4 bases, in that order; junction bases with no gene match: 7. The CDR3 contains 14 residues. Germline loops: CDR1 MGHDK, CDR2 SYGVNS. CDR3 residues: CASSASGTGTEAFF. For the CDR3, the DNA is TGTGCCAGCAGCGCCTCCGGGACAGGCACTGAAGCTTTCTTT. Supplemented by reference TRBV25-1 and TRBJ1-1, the full variable domain reads EADIYQTPRYLVIGTGKKITLECSQTMGHDKMYWYQQDPGMELHLIHYSYGVNSTEKGDLSSESTVSRIRTEHFPLTLESARPSHTSQYLCASSASGTGTEAFFGQGTRLTVV.

The rearrangement joins TRBV7-3 to TRBJ2-7, with 10 bases identical to TRBD2. The CDR3 has 16 amino acids. Germline CDR1 is SGHTA and CDR2 is FQGTGA. The trim removed 5 bases at V and 6 bases at J, leaving 13 bases unmatched. The CDR3 sequence is CASSTLRTSGFFEQYF. The CDR3 nucleotides are TGTGCCAGCAGCACTCTTCGGACTAGCGGCTTTTTCGAGCAGTACTTC. Variable domain in full (rest from reference TRBV7-3 and TRBJ2-7): GAGVSQTPSNKVTEKGKYVELRCDPISGHTALYWYRQSLGQGPEFLIYFQGTGAADDSGLPNDRFFAVRPEGSVSTLKIQRTERGDSAVYLCASSTLRTSGFFEQYFGPGTRLTVT.

This clone occurred once. This chain uses TRBV4-1 with TRBJ2-5, with 7 bases identical to TRBD1. CDR3 length: 14 residues. Germline CDR1 MGHRA, CDR2 YSYEKL. V dropped 6 bases and J dropped 1; count of bases not matched to a gene: 5. For the CDR3, the DNA is TGCGCCAGCAGACTCGGACAGGCCCAAGAGACCCAGTACTTC. Translation: CASRLGQAQETQYF.

The gene calls are TRBV27 and TRBJ1-1; TRBD1 might be the D (6 bases). The V end was cut by 2 bases, the J end by 4 bases, with 11 bases between. Per germline, CDR1 MNHEY and CDR2 SMNVEV (reference sequence). The CDR3 consists of 14 residues. DNA for the CDR3: TGTGCCAGCAGTTTAGTGGGGGCGCGCACTGAAGCTTTCTTT. As protein: CASSLVGARTEAFF.

The chain joins TRBV13 to TRBJ2-1, with TRBD2 matching over 11 bases. This CDR3 is built from 17 residues. Trimming cost V 4 bases and J 4 bases; bases outside gene matches: 9. Germline CDR1 is PRHDT and CDR2 is FYEKMQ (reference sequence). The CDR3 nucleotides are TGTGCCAGCAGCTCGACGTATAGCGGGGGGGCTTACAATGAGCAGTTCTTC. Amino acids: CASSSTYSGGAYNEQFF.

The V call is TRBV4-2, the J call TRBJ1-1; D is perhaps TRBD1 (5 bases). V was clipped by 5 bases and J by 4 bases, with 20 bases between them. Germline lookup yields CDR1 LGHNA and CDR2 YNFKEQ. The CDR3 length is 16 residues. The CDR3, as DNA: TGTGCCAGCAGCTCGGGGGTTGGGCTAACCGGCACTGAAGCTTTCTTT. Protein: CASSSGVGLTGTEAFF.